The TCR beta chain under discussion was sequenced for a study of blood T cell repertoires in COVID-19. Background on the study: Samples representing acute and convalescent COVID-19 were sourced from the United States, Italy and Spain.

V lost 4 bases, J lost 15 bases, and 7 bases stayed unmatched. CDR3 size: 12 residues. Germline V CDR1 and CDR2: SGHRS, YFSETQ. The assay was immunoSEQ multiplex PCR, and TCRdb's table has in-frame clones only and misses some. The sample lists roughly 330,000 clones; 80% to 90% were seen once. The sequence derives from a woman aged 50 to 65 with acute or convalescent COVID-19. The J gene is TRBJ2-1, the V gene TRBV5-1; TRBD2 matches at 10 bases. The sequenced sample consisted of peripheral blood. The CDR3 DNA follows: TGCGCCAGCAGCACCGGGACTAGCGATCTGTTCTTC. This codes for CASSTGTSDLFF.